The sample holds a few counts of the clone carrying this T cell receptor beta chain. The protocol was immunoSEQ multiplex PCR, while the TCRdb copy is restricted to in-frame clones and leaves out a portion. The table shows 200,000 to 300,000 clones, with around 86% occurring only once. Patients from Seattle were sampled longitudinally, starting during active infection. This entry is derived from a study of blood T cell repertoires in COVID-19. Study details: Samples representing acute and convalescent COVID-19 were sourced from the United States, Italy and Spain. The analysed material was cDNA or gDNA that came from T cells, B-cell-depleted T cells, or PBMCs.

Trimming pared 3 bases from V and 4 bases from J, leaving 9 bases between. The CDR3 totals 14 residues. Germline V gives CDR1 MNHEY, CDR2 SMNVEV (reference sequence). The V and J genes are TRBV27 and TRBJ2-2; unclear D gene. This TCR was sampled from a woman aged 60-70 years with COVID-19, enrolled during active disease. Sequences were obtained from peripheral blood. CDR3 DNA: TGTGCCAGCAGTTTCGGTAACCTCACCGGGGAGCTGTTTTTT. This sequence encodes CASSFGNLTGELFF.